One TCR beta chain is described in this entry. Its antigen is unidentified. V was clipped by 2 bases and J by 7 bases, with 14 bases between them. Germline-derived CDR1 and CDR2 are GTSNPN and SVGIG (reference sequence). The CDR3 extends over 14 amino acids. The sample belongs to a study of OX40 agonist ivuxolimab in advanced cancers. Study summary: Across the patients, intravenous ivuxolimab was delivered every 2 weeks at 0.01 to 10 mg/kg. At under 85% male, the cohort had a mean age of approximately 60 years, ranging from about 23 to 79. Findings and limits, study-wide: Researchers did not establish what antigens the expanded peripheral T cells target.

This table comes from immunoSEQ multiplex PCR, and its TCRdb copy is limited to in-frame clones, with some not included. This table has tens of thousands of clones, around four fifths appearing once. Source: CD4+ or CD8+ T cells sorted from blood, taken in a trial of the OX40 agonist ivuxolimab. The TCR originated in an adult with an advanced solid tumor such as melanoma, head and neck, liver or kidney cancer. This chain links TRBV30 with TRBJ1-4, with no clear D. The CDR3 nucleotides are TGTGCCTGGAGTAAAGGTGCTCGGCGTGAAAAACTGTTTTTT. This translates into CAWSKGARREKLFF.